This T cell receptor beta chain was captured in a study of CD8+CD57+ T cells in acquired aplastic anemia. The authors sequenced patients whose flow cytometry had shown CD8+CD57+ cell expansion. Trimming removed 6 bases from V and 4 bases from J, with 21 bases in between. Germline values: CDR1 KGHSH, CDR2 LQKENI. The CDR3 loop spans 16 amino acids. TCR beta VDJ and CDR3 profiling used genomic DNA as template. Each CDR3 protein gets one entry after TCRdb re-called the reads with MiXCR. Here the sample spans 150,000 to 200,000 distinct CDR3 sequences, roughly 48% being singletons. The origin of this receptor is a human donor with aplastic anemia. The rearrangement links TRBV18 to TRBJ1-2; tentatively, D is TRBD1 (6 bases). The sequencing input was sorted CD4+, CD8+, or CD8+CD57+ T cells (not recorded which) from PBMCs. CDR3 nucleotides: TGTGCCAGCTCCCAGAAAACGGGGGGCGCAGCCTATGGCTACACCTTC. Protein sequence: CASSQKTGGAAYGYTF.